These 25 T cell receptor beta chains originate from one sample sequenced in a study of CD8 T cells in ankylosing spondylitis. Study-level points and caveats: A TCR beta motif of 8 or 9 highly homologous variants appeared characteristic of ankylosing spondylitis blood.

A single record per CDR3 protein comes from TCRdb applying MiXCR to the 5' RACE reads. The data show around 770,000 distinct CDR3 sequences, 15% to 20% seen once. Their specific antigens are unknown. The sample was blood, either unsorted or a sorted T cell fraction (not recorded which). These receptors came from a male donor with ankylosing spondylitis.

The rearrangement uses TRBV5-1 and TRBJ2-3; TRBD2 matches 9 bases. Per the germline V gene, CDR1 is SGHRS and CDR2 is YFSETQ. The CDR3 runs to 16 residues. J gave up 2 bases and V 4 bases, and 8 bases lay outside the gene matches. CDR3 coding DNA: TGCGCCAGCAGCCCAGTGACTAGCGGCCCCACAGATACGCAGTATTTT. Residues: CASSPVTSGPTDTQYF.

The chain employs TRBV4-1 and TRBJ2-3; D gene unclear. Germline lookup yields CDR1 MGHRA and CDR2 YSYEKL. CDR3 size: 16 residues. Trimming removed 3 bases at V and 3 bases at J, with 16 bases between. CDR3 region: CASSQVPSAGTDTQYF. The CDR3 DNA sequence: TGCGCCAGCAGCCAGGTCCCCTCGGCTGGGACAGATACGCAGTATTTT.

This clonotype was seen a handful of times. The chain links TRBV20-1 to TRBJ1-5, with 7 bases lining up with TRBD1. The CDR3 has 14 residues. Unmatched junction bases numbered 6, after V lost 5 bases and J lost 2 bases. From germline, CDR1 is DFQATT and CDR2 SNEGSKA (reference sequence). The CDR3 nucleotides read TGCAGTGCTGCCAGGGGGGGAGGCAATCAGCCCCAGCATTTT. It codes for CSAARGGGNQPQHF.

This clonotype has ten or more counts. The CDR3 DNA sequence: TGCAGCGTTCGGTCCAGGGTGACTGAAGCTTTCTTT. Translation gives CSVRSRVTEAFF. The chain uses TRBV29-1 and TRBJ1-1, with a weak D call TRBD1 (5 bases). Looked up from germline, CDR1 is SQVTM and CDR2 is ANQGSEA. Trimming pared 5 bases from V and 5 bases from J, leaving 12 bases between. This CDR3 is 12 amino acids long.

Here the CDR3 DNA reads TGCGCCAGCAAGGAGGCCCAAGGCGGGGACCTCGAGACCCAGTACTTC. It is translated as CASKEAQGGDLETQYF. J is TRBJ2-5 and V is TRBV5-1; D might be TRBD2 (6 bases). Trimming cost V 6 bases and J 5 bases, with 23 bases left between them. The CDR3 spans 16 residues. Germline V gene lookup returns CDR1 SGHRS and CDR2 YFSETQ.

This clonotype came up once. The chain couples TRBV5-1 to TRBJ2-1; possibly TRBD2 for D (5 bases). Trimming left V 1 base short and J 5 bases short, with 13 bases between. This CDR3 has 15 residues. Per the germline V gene, CDR1 is SGHRS and CDR2 is YFSETQ. CDR3 bases: TGCGCCAGCAGCTTGATGGCTTCGGGGAACAATGAGCAGTTCTTC. Translation: CASSLMASGNNEQFF. Complete variable domain (other parts from reference TRBV5-1 and TRBJ2-1): KAGVTQTPRYLIKTRGQQVTLSCSPISGHRSVSWYQQTPGQGLQFLFEYFSETQRNKGNFPGRFSGRQFSNSRSEMNVSTLELGDSALYLCASSLMASGNNEQFFGPGTRLTVL.

This clonotype was recorded at least ten times. The chain has TRBV4-3 and TRBJ2-3; TRBD1 matches 7 bases. Germline V gene data show CDR1 as LGHNA and CDR2 as YSLEER. CDR3 length: 16 amino acids. V was clipped by 1 base and J by 4 bases; unmatched bases: 8. The CDR3 spells CASSQADRKGADTQYF. The CDR3 DNA sequence: TGCGCCAGCAGCCAAGCGGACAGGAAAGGCGCAGATACGCAGTATTTT.

Only a few counts were recorded for this clonotype. The chain uses TRBV6-2 or TRBV6-3 and TRBJ2-7, with D possibly TRBD2 on 5 matching bases. CDR3 length: 13 amino acids. Between the trimmed V and J ends, which lost 3 bases and 2 bases, there was a span of 8 bases. CDR1 is MNHEY, CDR2 SVGEGT, per germline. The CDR3 DNA sequence: TGTGCCAGCAGTTATTTTAGCGCCTACGAGCAGTACTTC. Translated: CASSYFSAYEQYF.

The chain is built from TRBV12-3 or TRBV12-4 and TRBJ2-2; 10 bases fit TRBD2. Unmatched junction bases numbered 7, after V lost 6 bases and J lost 3 bases. This CDR3 comprises 16 residues. The CDR3 protein is CASRATSGWDTGELFF. CDR3 sequence (DNA): TGTGCCAGCAGGGCGACTAGCGGGTGGGACACCGGGGAGCTGTTTTTT.

This clonotype was seen only a few times. The rearrangement uses TRBV11-2 and TRBJ1-2; D is ambiguous. Trimming shortened V by 4 bases and J by 0 bases, and 15 bases separated the two germline ends. The CDR3 has 16 residues. CDR1 SGHAT and CDR2 FQNNGV come from the germline V gene. CDR3 sequence: CASSSSVGGSNYGYTF. CDR3 in DNA: TGTGCCAGCAGCTCCTCAGTGGGCGGCTCTAACTATGGCTACACCTTC.

This clonotype was observed many times. The CDR3 DNA follows: TGTGCCAGCAGCCCCGGGACTAGCGGGACAGTGCGAGAGACCCAGTACTTC. Translating it yields CASSPGTSGTVRETQYF. The V gene is TRBV7-9, the J gene TRBJ2-5, with 13 bases lining up with TRBD2. Germline values: CDR1 SEHNR, CDR2 FQNEAQ (reference sequence). Trimming removed 5 bases from V and 4 bases from J; junction bases left unmatched: 10. The CDR3 is 17 amino acids. The whole variable domain, remainder taken from reference TRBV7-9 and TRBJ2-5, is DTGVSQNPRHKITKRGQNVTFRCDPISEHNRLYWYRQTLGQGPEFLTYFQNEAQLEKSRLLSDRFSAERPKGSFSTLEIQRTEQGDSAMYLCASSPGTSGTVRETQYFGPGTRLLVL.

The chain couples TRBV19 to TRBJ1-2; 10 bases match TRBD1. CDR3 length equals 14 residues. Germline loops: CDR1 LNHDA, CDR2 SQIVND (reference sequence). J gave up 7 bases and V 10 bases, and 12 bases lay outside the gene matches. The CDR3 nucleotides read TGTGCCACCCAGACCGGGACAGGGGCCCTTGGCTACACCTTC. As protein: CATQTGTGALGYTF. The variable domain in full, completed from reference TRBV19 and TRBJ1-2, reads DGGITQSPKYLFRKEGQNVTLSCEQNLNHDAMYWYRQDPGQGLRLIYYSQIVNDFQKGDIAEGYSVSREKKESFPLTVTSAQKNPTAFYLCATQTGTGALGYTFGSGTRLTVV.

This clonotype occurred a few times. The chain links TRBV5-5 to TRBJ1-6; D gene unclear. Trimming shortened V by 4 bases and J by 0 bases, and 11 bases separated the two germline ends. The CDR3 is made up of 16 amino acids. CDR1 and CDR2 from the germline V gene are SGHKS and YYEKEE (reference sequence). The chain's CDR3 is CASSPRWSSYNSPLHF. The CDR3 DNA sequence: TGTGCCAGCAGCCCCAGGTGGAGCTCCTATAATTCACCCCTCCACTTT.

This clonotype was seen at least ten times. The V call is TRBV12-3 or TRBV12-4, the J call TRBJ1-6; D possibly corresponds to TRBD1 (6 bases). V lost 6 bases, J lost 7 bases, and 13 bases lay in between. CDR3 size: 14 residues. The CDR3 DNA reads TGTGCCAGCAGCTTCGCGGGGGGCAATTCACCCCTCCACTTT. It specifies CASSFAGGNSPLHF.

The J gene is TRBJ1-4, the V gene TRBV5-1, with unresolved D. This CDR3 is built from 17 residues. Germline values: CDR1 SGHRS, CDR2 YFSETQ. The ends were cut back, 0 bases at V and 5 bases at J, with 17 bases in the middle. CDR3 bases: TGCGCCAGCAGCTTGGACTGGGTTTCAGCTGGGAATGAAAAACTGTTTTTT. Residues: CASSLDWVSAGNEKLFF.

V is TRBV29-1 and J is TRBJ2-3; 8 positions match TRBD2. V dropped 4 bases and J dropped 4; count of bases not matched to a gene: 7. Germline V gene lookup returns CDR1 SQVTM and CDR2 ANQGSEA. The CDR3 totals 14 residues. The CDR3 DNA reads as TGCAGCGTTGCGACTAGCGCTAATGCAGATACGCAGTATTTT. Its translation: CSVATSANADTQYF.

The V call is TRBV5-1, the J call TRBJ2-7; 10 positions agree with TRBD1. The J segment lost 6 bases and the V segment lost 6 bases, leaving 12 bases of the junction unmatched. Germline loops: CDR1 SGHRS, CDR2 YFSETQ. The CDR3 spans 15 residues. The CDR3 reads CASTFSGTGAREQYF. The CDR3 nucleotides are TGCGCCAGCACCTTCTCCGGGACAGGGGCTCGCGAGCAGTACTTC.

V gene TRBV30 combines with J gene TRBJ2-6; 7 bases match TRBD1. The V gene's germline CDR1 is GTSNPN and CDR2 SVGIG (reference sequence). The CDR3 is 16 amino acids. The junction had 3 bases not matched to a gene; V was cut back by 1 base and J by 0 bases. CDR3 region: CAWSGDRISGANVLTF. DNA for the CDR3: TGTGCCTGGAGTGGGGACAGAATCTCTGGGGCCAACGTCCTGACTTTC.

There are a few counts of this clonotype. This chain links TRBV20-1 with TRBJ2-5; 7 bases are shared with TRBD2. V dropped 3 bases and J dropped 5; count of bases not matched to a gene: 6. This CDR3 is built from 13 residues. Germline assignment: CDR1 DFQATT and CDR2 SNEGSKA (reference sequence). CDR3 loop: CSASGRLGETQYF. CDR3 DNA: TGCAGTGCTAGCGGGAGGCTTGGGGAGACCCAGTACTTC.

The chain has TRBV9 and TRBJ1-1; D not resolved. Germline loops: CDR1 SGDLS, CDR2 YYNGEE. The CDR3 covers 14 residues. The germline V and J ends were trimmed by 4 bases and 1 base, with 11 bases remaining between them. This CDR3 reads CASSPPSENTEAFF. The CDR3 DNA reads as TGTGCCAGCAGCCCACCGTCGGAGAACACTGAAGCTTTCTTT.

V is TRBV29-1 and J is TRBJ1-3; TRBD1 is a possible D gene (6 bases). The ends were cut back, 7 bases at V and 0 bases at J, with 16 bases in the middle. Germline-derived CDR1 and CDR2 are SQVTM and ANQGSEA. The CDR3 consists of 15 residues. The CDR3 coding sequence is TGCAGCGCCACCCGGGACATCAGCTCTGGAAACACCATATATTTT. Amino acids: CSATRDISSGNTIYF.

This chain joins TRBV4-1 and TRBJ2-7; possible D gene TRBD2, 5 bases. V shed 5 bases and J shed 0 bases, with 17 bases lying between them. The CDR3 extends over 16 amino acids. CDR1 is MGHRA, CDR2 YSYEKL, per germline. The CDR3 sequence is CASSFVPSGFSYEQYF. The CDR3 DNA reads TGCGCCAGCAGCTTCGTCCCCAGCGGATTCTCCTACGAGCAGTACTTC.

This clonotype was seen more than once but under ten times. V gene TRBV12-3 or TRBV12-4 combines with J gene TRBJ2-7; D gene ambiguous. V lost 4 bases and J lost 0, with 10 bases in between. The CDR3 contains 14 residues. This chain's CDR3 is CASSSVPSSYEQYF. CDR3 DNA sequence: TGTGCCAGCAGTTCGGTACCGAGCTCCTACGAGCAGTACTTC.

The V gene is TRBV5-6, the J gene TRBJ2-4, with a possible D match to TRBD1 (5 bases). The CDR3 extends over 11 amino acids. In germline, CDR1 is SGHDT, CDR2 YYEEEE. The V end lost 0 bases, the J end lost 15 bases, and 10 bases lay between the germline ends. CDR3 sequence reads: CASSLEGVWYF. In nucleotides, the CDR3 is TGTGCCAGCAGCTTGGAAGGGGTTTGGTACTTC.

J is TRBJ2-3 and V is TRBV28, with a weak D call TRBD1 (6 bases). V gave up 8 bases and J gave up 4 bases, with 10 bases separating them. The CDR3 consists of 12 residues. Germline CDR1 reads MDHEN; CDR2 reads SYDVKM. CDR3 sequence reads: CASQQGPDTQYF. The CDR3 DNA is TGTGCCAGCCAACAGGGTCCAGATACGCAGTATTTT.